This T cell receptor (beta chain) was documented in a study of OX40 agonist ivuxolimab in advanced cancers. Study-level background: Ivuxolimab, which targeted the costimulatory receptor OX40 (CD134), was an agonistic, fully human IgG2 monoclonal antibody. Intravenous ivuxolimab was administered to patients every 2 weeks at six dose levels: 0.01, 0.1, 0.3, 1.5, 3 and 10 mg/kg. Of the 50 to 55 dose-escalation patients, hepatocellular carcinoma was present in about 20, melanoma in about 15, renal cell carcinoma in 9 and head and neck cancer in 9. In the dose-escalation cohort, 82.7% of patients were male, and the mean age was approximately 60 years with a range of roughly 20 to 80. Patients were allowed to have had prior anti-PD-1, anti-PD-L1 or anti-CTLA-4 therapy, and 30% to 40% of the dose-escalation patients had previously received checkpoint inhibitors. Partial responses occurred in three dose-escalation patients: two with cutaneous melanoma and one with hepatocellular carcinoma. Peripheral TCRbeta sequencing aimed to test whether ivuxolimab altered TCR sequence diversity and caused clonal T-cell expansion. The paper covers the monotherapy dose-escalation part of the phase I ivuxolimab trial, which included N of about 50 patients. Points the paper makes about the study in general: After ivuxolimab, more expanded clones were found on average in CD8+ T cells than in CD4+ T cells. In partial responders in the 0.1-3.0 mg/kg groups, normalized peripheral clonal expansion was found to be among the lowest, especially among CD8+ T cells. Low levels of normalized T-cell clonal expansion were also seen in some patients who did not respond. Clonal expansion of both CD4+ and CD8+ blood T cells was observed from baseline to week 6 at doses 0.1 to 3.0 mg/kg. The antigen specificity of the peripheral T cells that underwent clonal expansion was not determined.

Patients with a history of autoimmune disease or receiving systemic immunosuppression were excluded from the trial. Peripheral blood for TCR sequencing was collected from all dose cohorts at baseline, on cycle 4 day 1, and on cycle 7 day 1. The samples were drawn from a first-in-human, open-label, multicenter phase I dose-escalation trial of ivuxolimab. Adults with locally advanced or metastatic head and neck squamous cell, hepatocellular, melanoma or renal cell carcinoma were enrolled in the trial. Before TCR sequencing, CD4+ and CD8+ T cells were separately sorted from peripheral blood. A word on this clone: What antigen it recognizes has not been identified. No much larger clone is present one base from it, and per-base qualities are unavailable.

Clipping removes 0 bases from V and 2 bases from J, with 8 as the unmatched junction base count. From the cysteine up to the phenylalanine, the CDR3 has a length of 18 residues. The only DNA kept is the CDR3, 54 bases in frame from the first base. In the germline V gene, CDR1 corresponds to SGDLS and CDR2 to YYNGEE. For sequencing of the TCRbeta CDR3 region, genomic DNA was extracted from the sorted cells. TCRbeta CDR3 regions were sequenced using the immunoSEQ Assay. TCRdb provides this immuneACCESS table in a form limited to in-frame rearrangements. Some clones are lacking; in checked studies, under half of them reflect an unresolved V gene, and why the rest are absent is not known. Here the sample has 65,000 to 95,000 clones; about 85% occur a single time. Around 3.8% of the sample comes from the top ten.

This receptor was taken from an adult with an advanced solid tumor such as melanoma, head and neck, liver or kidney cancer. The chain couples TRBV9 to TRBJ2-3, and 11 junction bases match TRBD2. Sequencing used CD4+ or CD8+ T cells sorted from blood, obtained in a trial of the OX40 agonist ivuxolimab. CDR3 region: CASSVGVGLAVSTDTQYF. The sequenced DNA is TGTGCCAGCAGCGTAGGAGTGGGACTAGCGGTTTCCACAGATACGCAGTATTTT.